A single sample is the source of the 28 T cell receptor beta chains below, sequenced in a study of blood T cell repertoires in COVID-19. Repertoires were generated with immunoSEQ multiplex PCR, while TCRdb's copy carries only in-frame clones and drops some. The sample yields 200,000 to 250,000 clones, approximately 90% seen once. The sequencing sample was made of peripheral blood. The origin of the receptors is a man aged 25-45 years with COVID-19, enrolled during active disease.

The CDR3 here is CASSITRAGTEAFF. As DNA, the CDR3 is TGTGCCAGTAGTATCACCAGGGCTGGCACTGAAGCTTTCTTT. The chain uses TRBV19 and TRBJ1-1; tentatively, D is TRBD1 (5 bases). The V and J ends lost 3 bases and 4 bases respectively, with 12 bases between them. The CDR3 is 14 amino acids. The germline CDR1 and CDR2 sequences are LNHDA and SQIVND (reference sequence).

The V and J genes are TRBV27 and TRBJ2-7, with 10 bases matching TRBD2. The trim removed 8 bases at V and 0 bases at J, leaving 10 bases unmatched. The germline V gene has CDR1 MNHEY and CDR2 SMNVEV (reference sequence). CDR3 length: 16 residues. CDR3 nucleotide sequence: TGTGCCAGCGCCCGGACTAGCGGATTTGCCTCCTACGAGCAGTACTTC. Encoded protein: CASARTSGFASYEQYF.

This rearrangement joins TRBV11-1 to TRBJ2-7; D is perhaps TRBD2 (6 bases). Germline V gene data show CDR1 as SGHAT and CDR2 as FQDESV (reference sequence). The CDR3 length is 15 residues. The V end lost 2 bases, the J end lost 0 bases, and 11 bases lay between the germline ends. This CDR3 is CASSLWGDHSYEQYF. The CDR3 DNA is TGTGCCAGCAGCTTATGGGGGGACCACTCCTACGAGCAGTACTTC.

V usage is TRBV28 and J usage is TRBJ2-1; TRBD1 matches 9 bases. The CDR3 extends over 15 amino acids. V lost 5 bases and J lost 9; bases outside the gene matches: 11. Germline CDR1 and CDR2: MDHEN and SYDVKM. Written as DNA, the CDR3 is TGTGCCAGCAGTGCCGGGACAGGGCCCTTCAGTGAGCAGTTCTTC. The encoded protein is CASSAGTGPFSEQFF.

Details on this clone: The same CDR3 also results from other DNA sequences found in this sample. The chain carries TRBV6-4 and TRBJ2-3; 10 bases align to TRBD2. This CDR3 has 16 amino acids. In germline, CDR1 is MRHNA, CDR2 SNTAGT. V lost 2 bases to trimming and J lost 1 base; unmatched junction nucleotides: 3. The CDR3 sequence: CASSDTGTSGTDTQYF. As DNA, the CDR3 is TGTGCCAGCAGTGACACCGGGACTAGCGGCACAGATACGCAGTATTTT.

The chain joins TRBV7-2 to TRBJ2-1; 11 positions agree with TRBD2. Germline V CDR1 and CDR2: SGHTA, FQGNSA. The CDR3 is made up of 18 amino acids. V gave up 5 bases and J gave up 3 bases; unmatched junction bases: 12. The CDR3 is CASSQFRPGTSGYNEQFF. Here the CDR3 DNA reads TGTGCCAGCAGCCAATTCCGGCCGGGGACTAGCGGCTACAATGAGCAGTTCTTC.

The CDR3: CASSFPGQDYNEQFF. CDR3 DNA: TGTGCCAGCAGCTTCCCGGGACAAGATTACAATGAGCAGTTCTTC. The chain joins TRBV13 to TRBJ2-1; TRBD1 might be the D (6 bases). V was cut by 3 bases and J by 4 bases, with 13 bases left in between. Germline V gene data show CDR1 as PRHDT and CDR2 as FYEKMQ (reference sequence). This CDR3 spans 15 amino acids. Full variable domain (remainder filled in from reference TRBV13 and TRBJ2-1): AAGVIQSPRHLIKEKRETATLKCYPIPRHDTVYWYQQGPGQDPQFLISFYEKMQSDKGSIPDRFSAQQFSDYHSELNMSSLELGDSALYFCASSFPGQDYNEQFFGPGTRLTVL.

V is TRBV7-9 and J is TRBJ2-7; possibly TRBD2 for D (5 bases). Germline loops: CDR1 SEHNR, CDR2 FQNEAQ (reference sequence). This CDR3 has 12 residues. V was shortened by 5 bases and J by 4 bases, with 9 bases between the two germline ends. CDR3 protein: CASSNLAYEQYF. The CDR3 region has the DNA TGTGCCAGCAGCAACCTAGCTTACGAGCAGTACTTC.

This chain links TRBV6-1 with TRBJ1-6; TRBD1 matches 9 bases. Germline assignment: CDR1 MNHNS and CDR2 SASEGT. The V and J ends lost 2 bases and 8 bases, in that order; junction bases with no gene match: 4. The CDR3 contains 15 residues. In DNA form, the CDR3 reads TGTGCCAGCAGTGAATACAGGACAGGGGATTCACCCCTCCACTTT. Protein product: CASSEYRTGDSPLHF.

V is TRBV7-2 and J is TRBJ1-6; possibly TRBD1 for D (5 bases). The CDR3 totals 18 residues. Germline lookup yields CDR1 SGHTA and CDR2 FQGNSA. Trimming shortened V by 6 bases and J by 0 bases, and 18 bases separated the two germline ends. The CDR3 DNA follows: TGTGCCAGCAGTCCTTATAACAGGCTCAGCTCCTATAATTCACCCCTCCACTTT. Protein product: CASSPYNRLSSYNSPLHF.

The V call is TRBV9, the J call TRBJ2-7; 11 bases are shared with TRBD1. The V gene's germline CDR1 is SGDLS and CDR2 YYNGEE. V lost 4 bases and J lost 5; bases outside the gene matches: 8. This CDR3 has 15 residues. DNA for the CDR3: TGTGCCAGCAGCTCCAGGACAGGGGGCACGAACGAGCAGTACTTC. As protein: CASSSRTGGTNEQYF.

This rearrangement joins TRBV6-5 to TRBJ2-7; TRBD2 is a possible D gene (5 bases). The CDR3 is 15 amino acids. CDR1 is MNHEY and CDR2 is SVGAGI in the germline V gene. Trimming pared 5 bases from V and 2 bases from J, leaving 16 bases between. CDR3 coding DNA: TGTGCCAGCAGTATAACAGCGGATCCTCCCTACGAGCAGTACTTC. This encodes CASSITADPPYEQYF.

The gene calls are TRBV7-2 and TRBJ1-2, with 7 nucleotides matching TRBD1. Unmatched junction bases numbered 14, after V lost 5 bases and J lost 5 bases. The CDR3 is 16 residues long. CDR1 and CDR2 (germline): SGHTA, FQGNSA. Here the CDR3 DNA reads TGTGCCAGCAGCCAAACGGAGTCGACAGGGTGGTATGGCTACACCTTC. Amino acids: CASSQTESTGWYGYTF.

The chain has TRBV6-6 and TRBJ1-5; 7 nucleotides match TRBD1. This CDR3 has 14 residues. J lost 0 bases, V lost 5 bases, and 1 base had no gene match. Germline V gene sequence: CDR1 MNHNY, CDR2 SVGAGI (reference sequence). DNA for the CDR3: TGTGCCAGCAGTCGGACAGGTAGCAATCAGCCCCAGCATTTT. Its translation: CASSRTGSNQPQHF.

The chain links TRBV5-6 to TRBJ1-6, with TRBD1 matching 8 bases. This CDR3 comprises 18 residues. Trimming took 4 bases from V and 0 from J; bases not matched to a gene: 9. Germline assignment: CDR1 SGHDT and CDR2 YYEEEE. The CDR3 sequence: CASSLGTGMSSYNSPLHF. The CDR3 DNA reads as TGTGCCAGCAGCCTTGGGACAGGAATGAGCTCCTATAATTCACCCCTCCACTTT.

The chain joins TRBV11-2 to TRBJ2-5; maybe TRBD2 (5 bases). The CDR3 is made up of 12 amino acids. Between the trimmed V and J ends, which lost 3 bases and 7 bases, there was a span of 9 bases. In germline, CDR1 is SGHAT, CDR2 FQNNGV. CDR3 amino acids: CASSFNGRTQYF. The CDR3 DNA reads as TGTGCCAGCAGCTTTAATGGGAGGACCCAGTACTTC.

This clone was seen only once. This sequence joins TRBV5-1 and TRBJ1-1, with TRBD1 matching over 7 bases. The CDR3 is 14 residues long. CDR1 is SGHRS and CDR2 is YFSETQ in the germline V gene. J was trimmed by 4 bases and V by 4 bases; bases with no gene match: 7. CDR3 residues: CASSPRQGGTEAFF. The CDR3, as DNA: TGCGCCAGCAGCCCCCGACAGGGCGGCACTGAAGCTTTCTTT.

The chain is built from TRBV7-3 and TRBJ1-2, with D possibly being TRBD1 (5 bases). Looked up from germline, CDR1 is SGHTA and CDR2 is FQGTGA. Trimming removed 5 bases from V and 2 bases from J, with 9 bases in between. The CDR3 totals 13 residues. In nucleotides, the CDR3 is TGTGCCAGCAGCCCGGACATAAACTATGGCTACACCTTC. Its protein product is CASSPDINYGYTF.

V usage is TRBV15 and J usage is TRBJ1-4; 8 positions match TRBD1. CDR1 and CDR2 from the germline V gene are LNHNV and YYDKDF (reference sequence). The CDR3 is 14 amino acids. J lost 7 bases, V lost 8 bases, and 9 bases had no gene match. As DNA, the CDR3 is TGTGCCACCCAACCCAGGGGGCGGACTGAAAAACTGTTTTTT. It translates to CATQPRGRTEKLFF. The whole variable domain, filled in from reference TRBV15 and TRBJ1-4, reads DAMVIQNPRYQVTQFGKPVTLSCSQTLNHNVMYWYQQKSSQAPKLLFHYYDKDFNNEADTPDNFQSRRPNTSFCFLDIRSPGLGDTAMYLCATQPRGRTEKLFFGSGTQLSVL.

This clone was recorded only once. V usage is TRBV10-3 and J usage is TRBJ2-1; TRBD1 matches at 10 bases. Germline V gives CDR1 ENHRY, CDR2 SYGVKD. V was clipped by 6 bases and J by 8 bases; unmatched bases: 13. The CDR3 spans 16 residues. For the CDR3, the DNA is TGTGCCATCAGGCCCCCGGGACAGGGGAGTTGGGATGAGCAGTTCTTC. This translates into CAIRPPGQGSWDEQFF.

CDR3 nucleotide sequence: TGTGCCAGCAGCTGGGGACAGGGAGAAGCTTTCTTT. It encodes CASSWGQGEAFF. J is TRBJ1-1 and V is TRBV7-2; 9 bases match TRBD1. Germline values: CDR1 SGHTA, CDR2 FQGNSA. Germline trimming cut 4 bases from V and 8 bases from J; bases unmatched to any gene: 2. This CDR3 spans 12 amino acids.

This rearrangement joins TRBV27 to TRBJ2-2, with a possible D match to TRBD1 (6 bases). Trimming cost V 0 bases and J 5 bases, with 7 bases left between them. Germline-derived CDR1 and CDR2 are MNHEY and SMNVEV (reference sequence). The length of the CDR3 is 14 residues. The CDR3 coding sequence is TGTGCCAGCAGTTTATCTCAGGGGACCGGGGAGCTGTTTTTT. Amino acid sequence: CASSLSQGTGELFF.

This chain connects TRBV27 to TRBJ2-1; no clear D. The CDR3 totals 13 residues. Germline CDR1 is MNHEY and CDR2 is SMNVEV (reference sequence). With 5 bases removed from V and 6 bases from J, the gap between germline ends came to 11 bases. The CDR3 DNA reads as TGTGCCAGCAGTCACAGTCTTAGCAATGAGCAGTTCTTC. Its protein is CASSHSLSNEQFF.

V is TRBV19 and J is TRBJ1-4; D is undetermined. Germline V gene lookup returns CDR1 LNHDA and CDR2 SQIVND (reference sequence). The CDR3 length is 13 residues. The ends were cut back, 3 bases at V and 6 bases at J, with 8 bases in the middle. This chain's CDR3 is CASSIQRDEKLFF. The CDR3 nucleotides are TGTGCCAGTAGTATTCAGAGGGATGAAAAACTGTTTTTT.

The genes are TRBV19 and TRBJ2-1; the match to TRBD2 covers 9 bases. V shed 5 bases and J 7 bases; nucleotides not matched to a gene: 9. The CDR3 loop spans 15 amino acids. Germline CDR1 reads LNHDA; CDR2 reads SQIVND (reference sequence). CDR3 nucleotide sequence: TGTGCCAGTAGTTTCCCTAGCGGGGAGGGGAATGAGCAGTTCTTC. As protein: CASSFPSGEGNEQFF. Together with reference TRBV19 and TRBJ2-1, the CDR3 gives the full variable domain: DGGITQSPKYLFRKEGQNVTLSCEQNLNHDAMYWYRQDPGQGLRLIYYSQIVNDFQKGDIAEGYSVSREKKESFPLTVTSAQKNPTAFYLCASSFPSGEGNEQFFGPGTRLTVL.

Worth noting for this clone: The same CDR3 is also encoded by other DNA sequences in this sample. The rearrangement joins TRBV18 to TRBJ2-2; D uncertain. Trimming removed 2 bases at V and 5 bases at J, with 9 bases between. The CDR3 is made up of 14 amino acids. Germline-derived CDR1 and CDR2 are KGHSH and LQKENI. This CDR3 is CASSPGGSTGELFF. DNA for the CDR3: TGTGCCAGCTCACCAGGCGGTTCTACCGGGGAGCTGTTTTTT.

This rearrangement joins TRBV5-6 to TRBJ2-7, with D possibly matching TRBD2 (5 bases). The CDR3 runs 15 residues. V lost 4 bases and J lost 3, with 17 bases in between. Germline lookup yields CDR1 SGHDT and CDR2 YYEEEE. Written as DNA, the CDR3 is TGTGCCAGCAGCGCCGGGATCCTAAGGGACTACGAGCAGTACTTC. This sequence encodes CASSAGILRDYEQYF. The whole variable domain, remainder taken from reference TRBV5-6 and TRBJ2-7, is DAGVTQSPTHLIKTRGQQVTLRCSPKSGHDTVSWYQQALGQGPQFIFQYYEEEERQRGNFPDRFSGHQFPNYSSELNVNALLLGDSALYLCASSAGILRDYEQYFGPGTRLTVT.

This chain links TRBV18 with TRBJ1-1; D is perhaps TRBD1 (6 bases). This CDR3 is built from 15 residues. V dropped 0 bases and J dropped 0 bases, with 8 bases sitting between them. Germline CDR1 and CDR2: KGHSH and LQKENI. CDR3 nucleotide sequence: TGTGCCAGCTCACCACCGGGACACCTGAACACTGAAGCTTTCTTT. It is translated as CASSPPGHLNTEAFF. Full variable domain (rest looked up from reference TRBV18 and TRBJ1-1): NAGVMQNPRHLVRRRGQEARLRCSPMKGHSHVYWYRQLPEEGLKFMVYLQKENIIDESGMPKERFSAEFPKEGPSILRIQQVVRGDSAAYFCASSPPGHLNTEAFFGQGTRLTVV.